The present T cell receptor beta chain was sequenced within a study of shared clonotypes between healthy human individuals. As to this clone: Its antigen is unidentified.

Profiling relied on immunoSEQ multiplex PCR, and the TCRdb table lists in-frame clones only, not all of them. The table shows roughly 300,000 clones, with around 70% occurring only once. Trimming shortened V by 0 bases and J by 7 bases, and 10 bases separated the two germline ends. The germline gives CDR1 MNHEY, CDR2 SVGAGI. The CDR3 spans 14 residues. The healthy adult donors were HIV-negative and reported no recent acute infections or vaccinations. Naive CD45RA+ and memory CD45RA-negative subsets were split from CD4+ cells. Study-level results: In four donors, about 5% of naive CD4 clonotypes appeared in common. The represented genetic and exposure-history diversity was limited by the small number of donors.

The chain couples TRBV6-5 to TRBJ1-5; TRBD1 is a possible D gene (6 bases). The TCR sequence derives from a man aged 25-45 years in good health. Material: memory CD4+ T cells sorted from blood. Subset reported: CD45RA-negative fraction. In DNA, the CDR3 is TGTGCCAGCAGTTACTCGGGGGGGCACCAGCCCCAGCATTTT. Protein sequence: CASSYSGGHQPQHF.